The 6 T cell receptor beta chains given below trace back to one sample, sequenced in a study of cytomegalovirus exposure and HLA in healthy donors. PCR employed 60 Vbeta and 13 Jbeta primers. Profiled with immunoSEQ multiplex PCR; TCRdb holds only in-frame clones, not every one. The sample lists 95,000 to 150,000 clones; over 15% were seen once. What was sequenced was PBMCs. The receptor source for this set is a female donor in good health and CMV-seropositive.

This clone was seen more than once but under ten times. The chain carries TRBV11-3 and TRBJ2-2, with D perhaps matching TRBD1 (6 bases). Germline V CDR1 and CDR2: SGHNT, YENEEA. There are 14 residues in the CDR3. The V end lost 9 bases, the J end lost 4 bases, and 15 bases lay between the germline ends. CDR3 protein: CASGVRGGTGELFF. The CDR3 bases are TGTGCCAGTGGGGTGAGAGGGGGCACCGGGGAGCTGTTTTTT.

The rearrangement joins TRBV7-7 to TRBJ2-5; 7 positions agree with TRBD2. This CDR3 comprises 15 residues. With V trimmed by 5 bases and J by 2 bases, 8 bases remained unmatched. In germline, CDR1 is SSHAT, CDR2 FNYEAQ (reference sequence). The CDR3 protein is CASSPGGGWQETQYF. The CDR3 nucleotides read TGTGCCAGCAGCCCTGGGGGGGGGTGGCAAGAGACCCAGTACTTC.

V and J are TRBV7-2 and TRBJ2-5; no clear D. Trimming removed 5 bases from V and 2 bases from J, with 15 bases in between. CDR3 length: 15 amino acids. From germline, CDR1 is SGHTA and CDR2 FQGNSA. The DNA of the CDR3 is TGTGCCAGCAGCCGGAACAGTGTTATTCAAGAGACCCAGTACTTC. The encoded protein is CASSRNSVIQETQYF.

This rearrangement joins TRBV12-5 to TRBJ2-3, with TRBD1 as a possible D gene (6 bases). The CDR3 is 14 residues long. V shed 4 bases and J shed 2 bases, with 10 bases lying between them. Looked up from germline, CDR1 is LGHNT and CDR2 is FRNRAP. The CDR3 is CASGWGPYTDTQYF. The CDR3 region has the DNA TGTGCTAGTGGTTGGGGGCCGTACACAGATACGCAGTATTTT.

This clone has just a few counts. The J gene is TRBJ2-7, the V gene TRBV7-9; D may be TRBD1 (6 bases). Germline V gives CDR1 SEHNR, CDR2 FQNEAQ (reference sequence). The CDR3 loop spans 14 amino acids. Trimming left V 3 bases short and J 3 bases short, with 12 bases between. In DNA, the CDR3 is TGTGCCAGCAGCTTCGCAGGGGTTCGCTACGAGCAGTACTTC. This gives the protein CASSFAGVRYEQYF.

This rearrangement joins TRBV28 to TRBJ2-5; TRBD1 matches at 7 bases. V was pared by 7 bases and J by 4 bases, with 3 bases of the junction left unmatched. This CDR3 is 12 amino acids long. Germline loops: CDR1 MDHEN, CDR2 SYDVKM. The CDR3: CASNYRGETQYF. CDR3 sequence (DNA): TGTGCCAGCAACTACAGGGGAGAGACCCAGTACTTC.